This T cell receptor (beta chain) was identified during a study of shared clonotypes between healthy human individuals. Whole-study results and caveats: It was the few donors that limited the genetic and exposure-history diversity represented.

Using immunoSEQ multiplex PCR, the repertoire was profiled, and TCRdb retains in-frame clones only, with some absent. The sample records under 1,900,000 clones, about 98.5% being singletons. Remarks on this clone: No antigen is known for it.

CDR1 and CDR2 (germline): MNHEY, SMNVEV (reference sequence). The CDR3 sequence is 12 residues long. V lost 6 bases and J lost 7; bases outside the gene matches: 5. The TCR sequence derives from a man aged 25 to 40 in good health. The J gene is TRBJ1-2, the V gene TRBV27, with 7 bases aligning to TRBD1. The sequencing sample was made of naive CD4+ T cells sorted from blood. As for subset: CD45RA+ positively selected. CDR3 DNA sequence: TGTGCCAGCAGACCTAGGACAGGTGGCTACACCTTC. Its translation is CASRPRTGGYTF.